This T cell receptor (beta chain) was identified in a study of T cells in Graves' hyperthyroidism and ophthalmopathy. Amplification of TCR beta CDR3 regions used RNA as the template. The primer set for the first-round RT-PCR of the TCR CDR3 was HTBI. Via MiXCR, TCRdb re-called the multiplex PCR reads, giving one row per CDR3 protein. The data show 600,000 to 700,000 distinct CDR3 sequences, roughly 46% seen once. Reasons for excluding patients were uncontrolled infection, other autoimmune disease, pregnancy or lactation. Findings of the study overall: Ophthalmopathy and stable hyperthyroidism were told apart by a 13 V-J model. Prediction of ophthalmopathy progression came a median around 6.5 months pre-onset. Most expanded thyroid clonotypes above 0.001 also appeared in blood.

Note on this clonotype: The antigen is undetermined. It may be a read error: a sequence one base away is much more abundant.

The TCR sequence derives from an adult man with Graves' disease, either hyperthyroidism or ophthalmopathy (not recorded which). Sequenced: peripheral blood or thyroid tissue (not recorded which).

DNA of the CDR3: TGTGCCAGCAGCTTTCAGGGCAGGGGTTACGAGCAGCACTTC. Amino acids: CASSFQGRGYEQHF. This chain links TRBV7-2 with TRBJ1-2, with a possible D match to TRBD1 (6 bases). The CDR3 consists of 14 residues. CDR1 is SGHTA, CDR2 FQGNSA, per germline.